This passage covers 2 T cell receptor beta chains from one sample sequenced in a study of tissue T cells after allogeneic stem cell transplantation. TCRdb's copy holds only in-frame clones and misses some; the assay was immunoSEQ multiplex PCR. Found here are tens of thousands of clones, around 77% of them singletons; the top ten hold about 0.71%. The material sequenced was spleen. The receptor source for this set is a female BALB/c mouse in good health. The strain's MHC type: H2-d.

Comments on this clone: The gene symbols are mouse symbols. The CDR3 end lies 1 residue beyond the end of the read and is filled in from the germline J gene. This chain connects TRBV13-2 to TRBJ1-1; TRBD1 is a possible D gene (5 bases). Trimming took 0 bases from V and 9 from J, leaving 9 bases between them. The germline V gene encodes CDR1 NNHNN and CDR2 SYGAGS (reference sequence). The CDR3 sequence is 12 residues long. The CDR3 loop is CASGDAGYQVFF. CDR3 DNA (partial): TGTGCCAGCGGTGATGCAGGGTATCAAGTCTTC.

The sample holds a few counts of this clone. Here the gene names and germline are mouse. The read comes to an end 1 residue before the CDR3 does, leaving the germline J gene to fill in the end. J is TRBJ2-7 and V is TRBV13-2; 9 bases align to TRBD2. Trimming at V came to 5 bases and at J to 1 base, leaving 1 base not matched to a gene. CDR1 NNHNN and CDR2 SYGAGS come from the germline V gene (reference sequence). There are 13 residues in the CDR3. The DNA read from the CDR3 is TGTGCCAGCGGGGACTGGGGTTCCTATGAACAGTAC. Encoded protein: CASGDWGSYEQY. The whole CDR3 region reads CASGDWGSYEQYF.